The 2 T cell receptor beta chains listed next were all sequenced from one sample in a study of T cells in Graves' hyperthyroidism and ophthalmopathy. TCR beta CDR3 regions were amplified from RNA transcripts. First-round RT-PCR with HTBI primers amplified the TCR CDR3 region. MiXCR was run by TCRdb on the multiplex PCR reads, yielding one entry per CDR3 protein. The sample shows around 600,000 distinct CDR3 sequences, 11% to 15% of them seen only once. The sequenced sample consisted of blood. All receptors come from a woman aged 18-30 years with Graves' ophthalmopathy.

The gene calls are TRBV7-2 and TRBJ2-3; D gene uncertain. V lost 7 bases and J lost 2, with 16 bases in between. This CDR3 is built from 15 residues. Germline CDR1 SGHTA, CDR2 FQGNSA. The CDR3 protein is CASTTTRSATDTQYF. The CDR3 nucleotides are TGTGCCAGCACCACGACTCGGAGCGCCACAGATACGCAGTATTTT.

Remarks on this clonotype: Given a much more abundant clone one base away, this may be a read error. The J gene is TRBJ1-5, the V gene TRBV3-1; D is unresolved. There are 13 residues in the CDR3. CDR1 is LGHDT, CDR2 YNNKEL, per germline (reference sequence). The CDR3 bases are TGTGCCAGCAGCCAAGCGGGAGATCAGCCCCGGCATTTT. Its protein is CASSQAGDQPRHF.